Sequencing of this T cell receptor (beta chain) was carried out in a study of response to subunit inactivated influenza vaccine. Study-level findings and limits: Few new T cells, the authors suggested, are recruited by each seasonal influenza vaccination.

The table lists this clonotype with a few counts. Its target is unknown. Via MiXCR, TCRdb re-called the RT-PCR reads, giving one row per CDR3 protein. Among roughly 290,000 distinct CDR3 sequences listed, 21% were seen once. The source material was PBMCs from blood, sampled 21 months after vaccination. The clonotype comes from a man between 50 and 69 years old who received an inactivated influenza vaccine.

CDR3: CASSISWSVNQPQHF. The CDR3 nucleotides are TGTGCCAGTAGTATCTCGTGGTCGGTTAATCAGCCCCAGCATTTT. The V call is TRBV19, the J call TRBJ1-5; D is ambiguous. Germline CDR1 and CDR2: LNHDA and SQIVND (reference sequence). Trimming removed 3 bases from V and 4 bases from J, with 13 bases in between. The CDR3 extends over 15 amino acids.